This TCR beta chain was observed in a study of spatial heterogeneity in lung cancer. Study-level results: Tumor mutation count correlated with how many alpha and beta TCRs expanded intratumorally.

As regards this clonotype: Its antigen is not identified.

Time point described: sample taken at primary tumor resection. Germline trimming cut 5 bases from V and 10 bases from J; bases unmatched to any gene: 11. This CDR3 is built from 16 residues. Germline values: CDR1 MNHEY, CDR2 SVGEGT. TCR cDNA molecules each had a unique molecular identifier. TCRdb reanalysed the 5' RACE reads using MiXCR and keeps one entry per CDR3 protein. The sample has fewer than 6,000 distinct CDR3 sequences, 29% seen once. The V and J genes are TRBV6-2 or TRBV6-3 and TRBJ2-1, with 13 positions matching TRBD2. Sequencing was performed on lung tumor tissue, taken at surgery. The receptor was isolated from a female donor with early-stage non-small cell lung cancer. The CDR3 here is CASSTAGTSGKMEQFF. The CDR3 nucleotides read TGTGCCAGCAGTACAGCCGGGACTAGCGGGAAAATGGAGCAGTTCTTC.